Below, 19 T cell receptor beta chains from the same sample are listed, as sequenced in a study of T cells in Graves' hyperthyroidism and ophthalmopathy. Researchers took RNA transcripts and amplified the TCR beta CDR3 regions from them. HTBI primers were used for first-round RT-PCR of the TCR CDR3. From the multiplex PCR reads, TCRdb called clonotypes with MiXCR, one entry per CDR3 protein. The table shows over 500,000 distinct CDR3 sequences, with 12% to 15% occurring only once. The sequencing input was blood. The receptors here all came from a woman in her thirties or forties with Graves' hyperthyroidism.

In its sample, this clonotype was seen many times. The V and J genes are TRBV18 and TRBJ2-1; no clear D. V gave up 5 bases and J gave up 6 bases, with 17 bases separating them. The CDR3 is 15 residues long. From germline, CDR1 is KGHSH and CDR2 LQKENI. This CDR3 reads CASSIRPAVGNEQFF. The CDR3, as DNA: TGTGCCAGCTCAATCCGGCCGGCGGTCGGCAATGAGCAGTTCTTC. The full variable domain, rest sourced from reference TRBV18 and TRBJ2-1, is NAGVMQNPRHLVRRRGQEARLRCSPMKGHSHVYWYRQLPEEGLKFMVYLQKENIIDESGMPKERFSAEFPKEGPSILRIQQVVRGDSAAYFCASSIRPAVGNEQFFGPGTRLTVL.

This clonotype has just a few counts. The rearrangement uses TRBV28 and TRBJ2-1; D possibly uses TRBD1 or TRBD2 (5 bases each). Looked up from germline, CDR1 is MDHEN and CDR2 is SYDVKM. Trimming pared 4 bases from V and 4 bases from J, leaving 23 bases between. This CDR3 has 18 amino acids. In DNA form, the CDR3 reads TGTGCCAGCAGTTCTACAGGACGAGGGGAATATTTTTACAATGAGCAGTTCTTC. Protein product: CASSSTGRGEYFYNEQFF. Based on the CDR3 plus reference TRBV28 and TRBJ2-1, the full variable domain is DVKVTQSSRYLVKRTGEKVFLECVQDMDHENMFWYRQDPGLGLRLIYFSYDVKMKEKGDIPEGYSVSREKKERFSLILESASTNQTSMYLCASSSTGRGEYFYNEQFFGPGTRLTVL.

This clonotype has ten or more counts. The CDR3 DNA sequence: TGTGCCAGCAGCTTAGGCGGCGGAGGCTCGGAGGAGACCCAGTACTTC. Protein product: CASSLGGGGSEETQYF. The chain joins TRBV11-2 to TRBJ2-5; D might be TRBD2 (5 bases). Trimming removed 1 base from V and 5 bases from J, with 17 bases in between. This CDR3 has 16 residues. Germline V lookup: CDR1 SGHAT, CDR2 FQNNGV.

There are a few counts of this clonotype. The chain combines TRBV6-1 with TRBJ2-1, with 8 bases matching TRBD2. Germline loops: CDR1 MNHNS, CDR2 SASEGT. V was clipped by 6 bases and J by 0 bases; unmatched bases: 10. The CDR3 is 17 amino acids. The CDR3 bases are TGTGCCAGCAGCCGGGGGGGACTATCGAGCTCCTACAATGAGCAGTTCTTC. Residues: CASSRGGLSSSYNEQFF.

This clonotype turned up a few times. The chain links TRBV15 to TRBJ2-7; the D is unclear. Germline loops: CDR1 LNHNV, CDR2 YYDKDF (reference sequence). The CDR3 is made up of 12 amino acids. V was pared by 0 bases and J by 6 bases, with 6 bases between. CDR3 loop: CATSRDRVEQYF. CDR3 DNA: TGTGCCACCAGCAGAGATCGTGTCGAGCAGTACTTC.

This clonotype has ten or more counts. The gene calls are TRBV5-1 and TRBJ2-7; D possibly uses TRBD1 or TRBD2 (6 bases each). CDR1 is SGHRS and CDR2 is YFSETQ in the germline V gene. Trimming took off 4 bases at V and 5 bases at J, with 19 bases between the two ends. CDR3 length: 15 amino acids. Here the CDR3 reads CASSDTGTGGHEQYF. The CDR3 DNA sequence: TGCGCCAGCAGCGATACCGGGACCGGGGGCCACGAGCAGTACTTC.

This clonotype was seen many times. The rearrangement links TRBV14 to TRBJ2-3, with D perhaps matching TRBD2 (6 bases). Germline V lookup: CDR1 SGHDN, CDR2 FVKESK. The CDR3 is 16 residues long. V gave up 3 bases and J gave up 0 bases, with 13 bases separating them. The CDR3 DNA follows: TGTGCCAGCAGCCAGATCGCCGGGAGCAGCACAGATACGCAGTATTTT. Amino acid sequence: CASSQIAGSSTDTQYF.

This clonotype was observed at least ten times. V usage is TRBV5-6 and J usage is TRBJ1-2; no firm D call. Germline V CDR1 and CDR2: SGHDT, YYEEEE. The length of the CDR3 is 17 residues. V lost 5 bases to trimming and J lost 3 bases, with 23 bases between them. CDR3 loop: CASRLIQVRIWYYGYTF. CDR3 bases: TGTGCCAGCAGACTGATCCAAGTCAGGATTTGGTACTATGGCTACACCTTC.

This clonotype was seen repeatedly, ten times or more. CDR3 DNA sequence: TGTGCCATCAGTGTCCAGCCGGATACGCAGTATTTT. Translated, it gives CAISVQPDTQYF. The rearrangement joins TRBV10-3 to TRBJ2-3, with D uncertain. The germline CDR1 and CDR2 sequences are ENHRY and SYGVKD. CDR3 size: 12 residues. With 4 bases removed from V and 6 bases from J, the gap between germline ends came to 8 bases.

This clonotype was seen at least ten times. The chain employs TRBV28 and TRBJ1-1; D not certain. This CDR3 is 14 amino acids long. Trimming removed 2 bases at V and 2 bases at J, with 9 bases between. Germline loops: CDR1 MDHEN, CDR2 SYDVKM. In nucleotides, the CDR3 is TGTGCCAGCAGTTTAAGGGCAGTCAACACTGAAGCTTTCTTT. Its translation: CASSLRAVNTEAFF.

The gene calls are TRBV20-1 and TRBJ2-3; D call uncertain. With 0 bases removed from V and 2 bases from J, the gap between germline ends came to 6 bases. There are 13 residues in the CDR3. Germline V gene sequence: CDR1 DFQATT, CDR2 SNEGSKA (reference sequence). As DNA, the CDR3 is TGCAGTGCTAGAGATCGGATCACAGATACGCAGTATTTT. Its protein product is CSARDRITDTQYF.

In its sample, this clonotype was seen many times. The chain joins TRBV20-1 to TRBJ2-7, with D uncertain. CDR3 size: 12 residues. V shed 6 bases and J shed 4 bases, with 13 bases lying between them. Germline CDR1 is DFQATT and CDR2 is SNEGSKA (reference sequence). Here the CDR3 reads CSAAIERYEQYF. CDR3 coding DNA: TGCAGTGCCGCAATAGAGAGATACGAGCAGTACTTC.

Regarding this clonotype: The conserved final phenylalanine or tryptophan is absent from the CDR3, which likely points to a read error. The V gene is TRBV5-1, the J gene TRBJ2-2, with 7 bases lining up with TRBD1. The CDR3 length is 15 residues. CDR1 and CDR2 (germline): SGHRS, YFSETQ. Trimming removed 7 bases from V and 0 bases from J; junction bases left unmatched: 6. The CDR3 sequence: CASQPGTANTGELFL. The CDR3 DNA reads TGCGCCAGCCAGCCCGGGACAGCGAACACCGGGGAGCTGTTTCTT.

This clonotype was observed at least ten times. The rearrangement joins TRBV18 to TRBJ1-5; possible D gene TRBD1, 6 bases. CDR3 length: 15 residues. Trimming left V 2 bases short and J 6 bases short, with 14 bases between. Germline assignment: CDR1 KGHSH and CDR2 LQKENI. For the CDR3, the DNA is TGTGCCAGCTCACCATCGGGGGGCGTGGGTCAGCCCCAGCATTTT. Residues: CASSPSGGVGQPQHF.

This clonotype appeared a few times. The chain couples TRBV11-2 to TRBJ2-1, with a possible D match to TRBD2 (6 bases). The CDR3 is 15 residues long. V lost 4 bases and J lost 5, with 15 bases in between. CDR1 and CDR2 from the germline V gene are SGHAT and FQNNGV. The DNA of the CDR3 is TGTGCCAGCAGCTCCCGGGGGTTGATCAACAATGAGCAGTTCTTC. It translates to CASSSRGLINNEQFF. The variable domain in full, with the rest retrieved from reference TRBV11-2 and TRBJ2-1, is EAGVAQSPRYKIIEKRQSVAFWCNPISGHATLYWYQQILGQGPKLLIQFQNNGVVDDSQLPKDRFSAERLKGVDSTLKIQPAKLEDSAVYLCASSSRGLINNEQFFGPGTRLTVL.

This clonotype was counted many times. The genes are TRBV29-1 and TRBJ2-1, with D perhaps TRBD2 (6 bases). The CDR3 has 17 amino acids. The germline CDR1 and CDR2 sequences are SQVTM and ANQGSEA. V shed 6 bases and J shed 9 bases, with 30 bases lying between them. The CDR3 sequence: CSVKPGLIVLASAEQFF. For the CDR3, the DNA is TGCAGCGTCAAACCAGGACTGATCGTTCTAGCTAGCGCTGAGCAGTTCTTC.

This clonotype was counted many times. The CDR3 nucleotides are TGCAGTGCTAGGGGGGACAGGGGGCGAAAAGATACGCAGTATTTT. It translates to CSARGDRGRKDTQYF. This sequence joins TRBV20-1 and TRBJ2-3, with TRBD1 matching 12 bases. Germline lookup yields CDR1 DFQATT and CDR2 SNEGSKA (reference sequence). V shed 3 bases, J shed 5 bases, and the junction held 6 bases outside the gene matches. The CDR3 contains 15 residues.

This clonotype showed up many times. The chain employs TRBV24-1 and TRBJ1-2; perhaps TRBD1 as D (5 bases). The CDR3 length is 15 residues. Germline assignment: CDR1 KGHDR and CDR2 SFDVKD. V was cut by 3 bases and J by 2 bases, with 12 bases left in between. This CDR3 is CATSDPQTENYGYTF. CDR3 nucleotides: TGTGCCACCAGTGATCCCCAGACAGAAAACTATGGCTACACCTTC.

This clonotype was found many times. J is TRBJ2-2 and V is TRBV6-6; D is ambiguous. Per germline, CDR1 MNHNY and CDR2 SVGAGI (reference sequence). This CDR3 has 17 residues. The V end was cut by 0 bases, the J end by 1 base, with 12 bases between. The CDR3 coding sequence is TGTGCCAGCAGTTACTCGGGGTTATGGGGGAACACCGGGGAGCTGTTTTTT. This gives the protein CASSYSGLWGNTGELFF.